This TCR beta chain appears in the sequencing data of a study of blood T cell repertoires in COVID-19 (dated by TCRdb to about 2020). Turning to the overall study: Collaborator samples came from the United States, Italy and Spain and covered acute and convalescent phases of COVID-19. A freely available public database, intended as a resource for researchers studying the immune response to SARS-CoV-2, is where the repertoires were released. Nearly every sample came with metadata listing a de-identified subject ID, COVID-19 status, age in years and sex. Samples were obtained from the ongoing ImmuneRACE study (first 160 participants) and from approximately 1,200 subjects provided by 6 global collaborators. Subjects who had been exposed to COVID-19, were actively infected with it, or had recovered from it provided the deeply sampled blood TCRbeta repertoires that made up the dataset. Where available, HLA class I and class II types were obtained from metadata supplied by the sample provider rather than from assay-based typing. The prospective study material was composed of cDNA or gDNA derived from T cells, B-cell-depleted T cells, or PBMCs. General findings and caveats noted by the study authors: Clinical and demographic metadata were provided uncurated, with the amount varying by source and participant.

TCRbeta CDR3 regions were amplified from genomic DNA by means of the immunoSEQ Assay, a bias-controlled multiplex PCR. As for the authors' bioinformatics: The number of nucleated cells in each sample was estimated from the amplification of reference gene primers within the assay. Sequence reads were collapsed and filtered to measure the absolute abundance of every unique TCRbeta CDR3 rearrangement. For each sample, productive Simpson clonality was calculated as the square root of Simpson's diversity index over productive rearrangements. TCRdb stores this immuneACCESS table with in-frame sequences only. Part of the clones is absent; in the studies checked, under half of the shortfall reflects unresolved V genes, and no reason is known for the rest. Clone size and the V and J calls come from that table; the DNA yielded D and trimming. This sample is represented by 250,000 to 300,000 clones; about 90% of them were singletons. The ten largest clones take up roughly 6.3% of the sample.

One collaborating source in Seattle enrolled patients while the patients were actively infected and followed the patients over time throughout the course of disease. The collaborating institutions used their own protocols to collect whole blood in K2EDTA tubes. Collaborator samples were shipped for TCRbeta analysis as frozen whole blood, isolated PBMCs, or DNA extracted from either sample type. On this clone itself: What this receptor recognizes is not known. No base-level quality is on record; no much larger clone is a single base apart.

This TCR was sampled from a woman aged 50 to 60 with COVID-19, enrolled during active disease. The sample comprised peripheral blood.

The DNA reads as follows: TGTGCCAGCAGTTACTTGGGACAGGGGATAAATGGCTACACCTTC. It codes for CASSYLGQGINGYTF. The rearrangement combines TRBV6-5 with TRBJ1-2, and TRBD1 matches 10 of the central bases. The CDR3, from cysteine to phenylalanine, totals 15 residues. Just CDR3 DNA is preserved here, 45 bases in frame from base 1. As encoded in the germline V gene, CDR1 is MNHEY while CDR2 is SVGAGI. Trimmed from V: 1 base; trimmed from J: 6 bases; junction bases lacking a gene match: 5.